This TCR beta chain is drawn from a study of cytotoxic CD8 clonotypes in ibrutinib-treated CLL. Whole-study results and caveats: A rise in clonality was seen at ibrutinib response, and a fall back toward baseline was seen at progression. Baseline clonality, higher than in age-matched healthy donors, tracked circulating CD8+ T-cell counts.

The CDR3 is made up of 15 amino acids. Trimming left V 4 bases short and J 3 bases short, with 16 bases between. From germline, CDR1 is LNHDA and CDR2 SQIVND (reference sequence). As for this clone: Its specificity is unknown.

Around 2.2 micrograms of genomic DNA came from cryopreserved PBMCs for TCR beta libraries. Sequencing was performed with immunoSEQ multiplex PCR; in TCRdb, only in-frame clones are kept and a portion is missing. In the table there are some 130,000 clones, approximately 83% of which are singletons. The TCR comes from a human donor with chronic lymphocytic leukemia. Material: PBMCs, obtained after 24 months of ibrutinib treatment. The V gene is TRBV19, the J gene TRBJ2-7; a weak D match, TRBD2 (6 bases). As DNA, the CDR3 is TGTGCCAGTAGTAGGCCCGGGACTGGATACTACGAGCAGTACTTC. This codes for CASSRPGTGYYEQYF.